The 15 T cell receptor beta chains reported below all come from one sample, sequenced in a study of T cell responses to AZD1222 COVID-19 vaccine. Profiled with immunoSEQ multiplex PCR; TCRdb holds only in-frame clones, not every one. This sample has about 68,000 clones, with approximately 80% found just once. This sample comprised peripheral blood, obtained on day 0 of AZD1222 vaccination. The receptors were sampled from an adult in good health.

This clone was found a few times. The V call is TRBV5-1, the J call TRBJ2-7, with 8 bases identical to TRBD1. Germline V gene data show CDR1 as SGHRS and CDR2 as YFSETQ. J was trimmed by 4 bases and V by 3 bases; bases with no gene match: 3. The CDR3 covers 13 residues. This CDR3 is CASSSNRGYEQYF. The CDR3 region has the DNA TGCGCCAGCAGCTCCAACAGGGGGTACGAGCAGTACTTC.

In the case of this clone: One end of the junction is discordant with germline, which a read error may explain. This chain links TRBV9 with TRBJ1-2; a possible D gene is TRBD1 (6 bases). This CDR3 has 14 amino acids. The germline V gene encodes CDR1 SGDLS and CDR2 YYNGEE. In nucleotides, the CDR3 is TGTGCCAGCAGCGTAAATCCGGACAGCTATGGCTGCACCTTC. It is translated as CASSVNPDSYGCTF.

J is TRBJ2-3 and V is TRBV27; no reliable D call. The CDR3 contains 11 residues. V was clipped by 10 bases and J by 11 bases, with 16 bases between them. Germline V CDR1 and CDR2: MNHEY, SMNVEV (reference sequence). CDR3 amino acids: CATRTGRQQYF. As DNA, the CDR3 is TGTGCCACCAGGACCGGCCGACAGCAGTATTTT.

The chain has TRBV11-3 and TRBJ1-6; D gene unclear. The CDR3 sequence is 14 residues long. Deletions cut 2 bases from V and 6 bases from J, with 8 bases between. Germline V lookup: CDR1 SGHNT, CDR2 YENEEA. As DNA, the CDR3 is TGTGCCAGCAGCTTAAGGGCCTCTAATTCACCCCTCCACTTT. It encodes CASSLRASNSPLHF.

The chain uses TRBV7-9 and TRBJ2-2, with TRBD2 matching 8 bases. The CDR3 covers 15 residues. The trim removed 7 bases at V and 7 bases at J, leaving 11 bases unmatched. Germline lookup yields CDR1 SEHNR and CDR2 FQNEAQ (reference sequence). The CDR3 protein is CASTPGRGAGGELFF. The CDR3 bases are TGTGCCAGCACCCCCGGGCGGGGGGCAGGCGGGGAGCTGTTTTTT.

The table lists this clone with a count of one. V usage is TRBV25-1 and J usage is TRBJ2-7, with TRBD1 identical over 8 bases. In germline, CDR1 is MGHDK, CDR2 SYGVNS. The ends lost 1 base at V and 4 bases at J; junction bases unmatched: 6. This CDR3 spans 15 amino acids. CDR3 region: CASSESGTGIYEQYF. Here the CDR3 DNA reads TGTGCCAGCAGTGAATCAGGGACAGGAATATACGAGCAGTACTTC.

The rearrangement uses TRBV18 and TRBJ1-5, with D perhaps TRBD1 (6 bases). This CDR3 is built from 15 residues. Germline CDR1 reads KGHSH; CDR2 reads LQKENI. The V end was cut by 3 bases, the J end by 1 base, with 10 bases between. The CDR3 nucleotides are TGTGCCAGCTCACCCTTCGGACAGAGCAATCAGCCCCAGCATTTT. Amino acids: CASSPFGQSNQPQHF.

The CDR3 bases are TGCGCCAGCATGGGCGGGCGGGGGCTAGAGACCCAGTACTTC. It yields the protein CASMGGRGLETQYF. V and J are TRBV5-1 and TRBJ2-5; tentative D call: TRBD2 (7 bases). This CDR3 contains 14 residues. The germline V gene has CDR1 SGHRS and CDR2 YFSETQ. Trimming took off 6 bases at V and 4 bases at J, with 16 bases between the two ends.

The chain's CDR3 is CASSLDSLATDTQYF. CDR3 DNA: TGCGCCAGCAGCTTGGATAGTTTAGCAACAGATACGCAGTATTTT. The rearrangement joins TRBV5-1 to TRBJ2-3; D not resolved. With 0 bases removed from V and 3 bases from J, the gap between germline ends came to 11 bases. The CDR3 runs to 15 residues. Germline V gives CDR1 SGHRS, CDR2 YFSETQ.

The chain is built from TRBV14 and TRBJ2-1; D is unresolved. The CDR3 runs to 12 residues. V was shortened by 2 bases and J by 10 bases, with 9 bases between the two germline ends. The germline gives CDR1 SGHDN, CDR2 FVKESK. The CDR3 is CASSQRVGEQFF. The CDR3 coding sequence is TGTGCCAGCAGCCAAAGGGTTGGGGAGCAGTTCTTC. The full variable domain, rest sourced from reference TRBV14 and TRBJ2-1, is EAGVTQFPSHSVIEKGQTVTLRCDPISGHDNLYWYRRVMGKEIKFLLHFVKESKQDESGMPNNRFLAERTGGTYSTLKVQPAELEDSGVYFCASSQRVGEQFFGPGTRLTVL.

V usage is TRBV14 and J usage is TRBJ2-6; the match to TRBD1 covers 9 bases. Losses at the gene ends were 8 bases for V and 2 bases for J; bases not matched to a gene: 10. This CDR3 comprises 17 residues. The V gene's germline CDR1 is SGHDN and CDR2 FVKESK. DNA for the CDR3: TGTGCCAGCGAACCCGGGACAGGGAAAGCTGGGGCCAACGTCCTGACTTTC. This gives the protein CASEPGTGKAGANVLTF.

The DNA of the CDR3 is TGTGCCTGGAGTCGCGGGGGATTGTGGGAGCTGTTTTTT. Amino acid sequence: CAWSRGGLWELFF. The chain uses TRBV30 and TRBJ2-2; 7 nucleotides match TRBD2. This CDR3 is built from 13 residues. Trimming removed 2 bases from V and 9 bases from J; junction bases left unmatched: 6. Germline CDR1 and CDR2: GTSNPN and SVGIG (reference sequence). The full variable domain, rest sourced from reference TRBV30 and TRBJ2-2, is SQTIHQWPATLVQPVGSPLSLECTVEGTSNPNLYWYRQAAGRGLQLLFYSVGIGQISSEVPQNLSASRPQDRQFILSSKKLLLSDSGFYLCAWSRGGLWELFFGEGSRLTVL.

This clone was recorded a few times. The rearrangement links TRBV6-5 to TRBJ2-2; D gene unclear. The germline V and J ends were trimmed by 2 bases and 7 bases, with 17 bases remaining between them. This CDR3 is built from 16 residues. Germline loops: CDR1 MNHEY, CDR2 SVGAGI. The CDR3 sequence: CASSYTGSGFGGELFF. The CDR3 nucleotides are TGTGCCAGCAGTTACACCGGGTCCGGGTTTGGCGGGGAGCTGTTTTTT.

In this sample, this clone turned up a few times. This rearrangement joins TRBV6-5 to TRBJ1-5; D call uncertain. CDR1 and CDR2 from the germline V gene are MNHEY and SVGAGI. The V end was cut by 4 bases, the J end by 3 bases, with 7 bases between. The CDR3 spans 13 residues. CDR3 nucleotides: TGTGCCAGCAGTTTTACAGACAATCAGCCCCAGCATTTT. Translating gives CASSFTDNQPQHF.

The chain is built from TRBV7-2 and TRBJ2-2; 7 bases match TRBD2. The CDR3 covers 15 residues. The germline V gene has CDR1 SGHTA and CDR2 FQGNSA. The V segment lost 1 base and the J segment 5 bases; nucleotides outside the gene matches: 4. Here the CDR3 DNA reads TGTGCCAGCAGCTTAGAAAGGGGACTAACCGGGGAGCTGTTTTTT. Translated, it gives CASSLERGLTGELFF.